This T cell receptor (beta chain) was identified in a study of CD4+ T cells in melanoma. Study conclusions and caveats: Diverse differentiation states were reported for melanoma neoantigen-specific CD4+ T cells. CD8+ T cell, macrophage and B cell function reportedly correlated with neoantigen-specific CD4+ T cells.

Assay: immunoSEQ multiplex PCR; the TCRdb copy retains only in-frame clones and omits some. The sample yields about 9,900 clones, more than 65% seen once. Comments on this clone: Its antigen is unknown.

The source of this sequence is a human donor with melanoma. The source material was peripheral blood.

CDR3 in amino acids: CASSLGDRANEKLFF. The CDR3 nucleotides read TGTGCCAGCAGTTTAGGGGACAGGGCTAATGAAAAACTGTTTTTT. The chain couples TRBV28 to TRBJ1-4; TRBD1 agrees at 9 bases. This CDR3 region has 15 residues. From germline, CDR1 is MDHEN and CDR2 SYDVKM. The V and J ends lost 2 bases and 3 bases, in that order; junction bases with no gene match: 1. The full variable domain, with the rest looked up from reference TRBV28 and TRBJ1-4, is DVKVTQSSRYLVKRTGEKVFLECVQDMDHENMFWYRQDPGLGLRLIYFSYDVKMKEKGDIPEGYSVSREKKERFSLILESASTNQTSMYLCASSLGDRANEKLFFGSGTQLSVL.